The 12 T cell receptor beta chains below were found in one sample sequenced in a study of immune evolution from preneoplasia to lung adenocarcinoma. Assay used: immunoSEQ multiplex PCR; TCRdb lists only in-frame clones, some missing. The table lists about 2,500 clones, roughly 79% of them singletons. What was sequenced was FFPE adjacent normal lung tissue. The source of these receptors is a person between 55 and 80 years old with lung adenocarcinoma.

The chain couples TRBV4-2 to TRBJ2-3; the D is unclear. Germline CDR1 and CDR2: LGHNA and YNFKEQ. The CDR3 runs 12 residues. Trimming stripped 1 base from V and 4 bases from J, with 3 bases between. In nucleotides, the CDR3 is TGTGCCAGCAGCCAAGGGGCAGATACGCAGTATTTT. This encodes CASSQGADTQYF.

The chain employs TRBV4-1 and TRBJ2-2, with 9 positions matching TRBD2. Trimming cost V 4 bases and J 1 base; bases outside gene matches: 13. Germline-derived CDR1 and CDR2 are MGHRA and YSYEKL. The CDR3 contains 19 residues. CDR3 sequence (DNA): TGCGCCAGCAGCCTCATGAACATAGCGGGGGATGTGAACACCGGGGAGCTGTTTTTT. Protein: CASSLMNIAGDVNTGELFF.

Regarding this clone: A read error may produce the germline difference seen at one junction end. The chain recombines TRBV11-3 with TRBJ2-2; D unclear. Germline V gene sequence: CDR1 SGHNT, CDR2 YENEEA. The CDR3 extends over 15 amino acids. CDR3 amino acids: CVSSLRPGGTGELFF. In nucleotides, the CDR3 is TGTGTCAGCAGCTTAAGGCCAGGTGGCACCGGGGAGCTGTTTTTT.

The chain links TRBV29-1 to TRBJ2-1, with TRBD2 identical over 10 bases. The CDR3 has 12 residues. The germline gives CDR1 SQVTM, CDR2 ANQGSEA. The J segment lost 15 bases and the V segment lost 2 bases, leaving 7 bases of the junction unmatched. CDR3: CSVEQLAGVPFF. The CDR3 nucleotides are TGCAGCGTTGAACAGCTAGCGGGAGTGCCGTTCTTC.

This clone is a singleton in its sample. The genes are TRBV18 and TRBJ2-4, with D perhaps matching TRBD1 (5 bases). V lost 2 bases and J lost 7, with 9 bases in between. The CDR3 has 13 residues. The germline gives CDR1 KGHSH, CDR2 LQKENI. CDR3 protein: CASSPDSSNIQYF. CDR3 DNA sequence: TGTGCCAGCTCACCAGACAGTAGCAACATTCAGTACTTC.

V usage is TRBV19 and J usage is TRBJ2-3, with 8 nucleotides matching TRBD1. V was pared by 7 bases and J by 6 bases, with 9 bases of the junction left unmatched. Germline CDR1 reads LNHDA; CDR2 reads SQIVND (reference sequence). The CDR3 extends over 14 amino acids. CDR3 sequence reads: CASNQGAGWDTQYF. The CDR3 bases are TGTGCCAGTAACCAGGGGGCAGGGTGGGATACGCAGTATTTT.

This sequence joins TRBV30 and TRBJ2-1; TRBD2 matches 16 bases. V gave up 8 bases and J gave up 5 bases; unmatched junction bases: 12. Germline-derived CDR1 and CDR2 are GTSNPN and SVGIG (reference sequence). The CDR3 has 17 amino acids. CDR3 residues: CAVSPGLAGGLHNEQFF. The CDR3 nucleotides read TGTGCCGTCAGCCCGGGACTAGCGGGAGGGCTACACAATGAGCAGTTCTTC.

V usage is TRBV28 and J usage is TRBJ2-1, with D tentatively TRBD1 or TRBD2 (5 bases each). Per germline, CDR1 MDHEN and CDR2 SYDVKM. The CDR3 has 16 amino acids. Trimming removed 7 bases at V and 2 bases at J, with 18 bases between. CDR3 nucleotide sequence: TGTGCCAGCACCACGACCCGGGACCCACCCTACAATGAGCAGTTCTTC. Translation gives CASTTTRDPPYNEQFF.

The chain employs TRBV6-1 and TRBJ2-7, with TRBD2 matching 11 bases. CDR1 is MNHNS and CDR2 is SASEGT in the germline V gene. V shed 7 bases and J 2 bases; nucleotides not matched to a gene: 7. There are 15 residues in the CDR3. CDR3 in amino acids: CASKLAGASPYEQYF. As DNA, the CDR3 is TGTGCCAGCAAACTAGCGGGAGCATCCCCCTACGAGCAGTACTTC.

The chain joins TRBV7-8 to TRBJ1-1; D gene uncertain. CDR1 is SGHVS, CDR2 FQNEAQ, per germline. This CDR3 contains 17 residues. Trimming cost V 0 bases and J 6 bases, with 20 bases left between them. CDR3 residues: CASSLATSNARTAEAFF. The CDR3 region has the DNA TGTGCCAGCAGCTTAGCTACTAGTAATGCCAGGACCGCTGAAGCTTTCTTT.

In its sample, this clone was seen a few times. The V and J genes are TRBV6-1 and TRBJ1-4; 8 bases match TRBD1. Germline trimming cut 5 bases from V and 2 bases from J; bases unmatched to any gene: 4. The CDR3 extends over 15 amino acids. Germline V gene data show CDR1 as MNHNS and CDR2 as SASEGT. The CDR3 protein is CASSQQGVTNEKLFF. In DNA, the CDR3 is TGTGCCAGCAGTCAACAGGGGGTTACTAATGAAAAACTGTTTTTT.

CDR3 sequence: CASSQERAGGYNEQFF. CDR3 nucleotide sequence: TGCGCCAGCAGCCAAGAGCGCGCAGGAGGCTACAATGAGCAGTTCTTC. The V call is TRBV4-1, the J call TRBJ2-1; a possible D gene is TRBD2 (5 bases). CDR3 length equals 16 residues. Germline loops: CDR1 MGHRA, CDR2 YSYEKL. Trimming cost V 0 bases and J 3 bases, with 12 bases left between them.